These 10 T cell receptor beta chains share one sample of origin, sequenced in a study of T cell repertoires in cytomegalovirus infection. TCRdb re-called the reads through MiXCR, storing one row per CDR3 protein. The profile shows 900,000 to 950,000 distinct CDR3 sequences, 31% of them singletons. No antigen has been identified for these receptors. This specimen consisted of cultured CD8+ T cells from PBMCs, obtained from culture after CMV antigen stimulation. The receptors were sampled from a human donor in good health (CMV status not recorded). Some clones in this sample may be carry-over from other donors' samples.

Many counts were recorded for this clonotype. V and J are TRBV7-2 and TRBJ2-1, with TRBD2 matching over 16 bases. The CDR3 is 17 residues long. Unmatched junction bases numbered 6, after V lost 5 bases and J lost 5 bases. CDR1 and CDR2 (germline): SGHTA, FQGNSA. The CDR3: CASSRPGLAGGDNEQFF. DNA for the CDR3: TGTGCCAGCAGCAGACCGGGACTAGCGGGGGGGGACAATGAGCAGTTCTTC.

This chain links TRBV7-6 with TRBJ2-7, with a tentative D call TRBD2 (5 bases). This CDR3 spans 16 amino acids. The germline gives CDR1 SGHVS, CDR2 FNYEAQ. Trimming removed 5 bases from V and 2 bases from J, with 19 bases in between. CDR3 bases: TGTGCCAGCAGCACCCCCGCAATAGCGCATACCTACGAGCAGTACTTC. Translation gives CASSTPAIAHTYEQYF.

V gene TRBV7-9 combines with J gene TRBJ2-7, with D possibly TRBD1 on 6 matching bases. This CDR3 is built from 14 residues. V was clipped by 1 base and J by 4 bases, with 11 bases between them. Germline V gene sequence: CDR1 SEHNR, CDR2 FQNEAQ (reference sequence). The CDR3, as DNA: TGTGCCAGCAGCTTAGTTGAGGGGGTGTACGAGCAGTACTTC. It is translated as CASSLVEGVYEQYF.

This clonotype turned up a few times. This chain uses TRBV4-1 with TRBJ2-2; 9 positions match TRBD1. The J segment lost 6 bases and the V segment lost 4 bases, leaving 6 bases of the junction unmatched. The CDR3 totals 15 residues. Germline V lookup: CDR1 MGHRA, CDR2 YSYEKL. CDR3 sequence: CASSLGTGSAGELFF. CDR3 sequence (DNA): TGCGCCAGCAGCCTCGGGACAGGGAGTGCCGGGGAGCTGTTTTTT.

This clonotype has ten or more counts. J is TRBJ1-5 and V is TRBV2; no clear D gene. This CDR3 has 17 amino acids. The germline gives CDR1 SNHLY, CDR2 FYNNEI. Trimming cost V 3 bases and J 3 bases, with 18 bases left between them. CDR3 loop: CASSDSEGPYFNQPQHF. CDR3 nucleotides: TGTGCCAGCAGTGATTCGGAGGGCCCCTATTTCAATCAGCCCCAGCATTTT.

This sequence joins TRBV7-9 and TRBJ2-7; the D is unclear. CDR3 length: 15 amino acids. Per germline, CDR1 SEHNR and CDR2 FQNEAQ (reference sequence). Trimming stripped 5 bases from V and 1 base from J, with 15 bases between. The CDR3, as DNA: TGTGCCAGCAGCGAGGACGCCTCGCCATCCTACGAGCAGTACGTC. Protein: CASSEDASPSYEQYV.

The chain joins TRBV29-1 to TRBJ2-1; 10 bases match TRBD2. The CDR3 has 14 amino acids. Germline V lookup: CDR1 SQVTM, CDR2 ANQGSEA. V trimming: 6 bases; J trimming: 7 bases; junction bases outside the gene matches: 9. The CDR3 nucleotides read TGCAGCGTCTCCGGGACTAGCGTCGGTAATGAGCAGTTCTTC. It codes for CSVSGTSVGNEQFF.

Ten or more counts support this clonotype. The CDR3 here is CASSSRQINTEAFF. CDR3 sequence (DNA): TGTGCCAGCAGCTCAAGACAGATTAACACTGAAGCTTTCTTT. V gene TRBV4-2 combines with J gene TRBJ1-1; TRBD1 is a possible D gene (5 bases). V shed 5 bases and J shed 2 bases, with 12 bases lying between them. Per the germline V gene, CDR1 is LGHNA and CDR2 is YNFKEQ. The CDR3 totals 14 residues.

This clonotype has more than one count but fewer than ten. The genes are TRBV7-9 and TRBJ1-2, with D maybe TRBD1 (5 bases). Trimming took 4 bases from V and 0 from J, leaving 15 bases between them. CDR1 is SEHNR and CDR2 is FQNEAQ in the germline V gene (reference sequence). The CDR3 runs 16 residues. This CDR3 is CASSSTDGRANYGYTF. The DNA for the CDR3 is TGTGCCAGCAGCTCGACAGATGGACGGGCTAACTATGGCTACACCTTC.

This clonotype appeared many times. The J gene is TRBJ2-1, the V gene TRBV7-2; D unclear. This CDR3 is built from 15 residues. Germline V lookup: CDR1 SGHTA, CDR2 FQGNSA. V lost 1 base, J lost 6 bases, and 13 bases lay in between. The CDR3 sequence: CASSLGLLVPNEQFF. CDR3 DNA sequence: TGTGCCAGCAGCTTAGGGCTATTAGTTCCCAATGAGCAGTTCTTC.